These 19 T cell receptor beta chains originate from one sample sequenced in a study of control samples from healthy donors and cancer patients. Clones were sequenced by immunoSEQ multiplex PCR, and TCRdb holds only the in-frame ones, with some missing. This table has 130,000 or so clones, more than 90% appearing once. Sequenced: blood. The receptors were sampled from a man younger than 30 in good health.

The chain links TRBV5-5 to TRBJ2-3; the D call may be TRBD1 or TRBD2 (6 bases each). CDR1 is SGHKS, CDR2 YYEKEE, per germline (reference sequence). The ends were cut back, 1 base at V and 2 bases at J, with 11 bases in the middle. The CDR3 runs to 15 residues. This CDR3 is CASSLLGGPTDTQYF. CDR3 coding DNA: TGTGCCAGCAGCTTGTTGGGGGGCCCCACAGATACGCAGTATTTT.

V is TRBV3-1 (or the pseudogene TRBV3-2) and J is TRBJ1-2; D is unclear. CDR3 length: 13 amino acids. Looked up from germline, CDR1 is LGHDT and CDR2 is YNNKEL (reference sequence). V lost 0 bases and J 3 bases, leaving 5 bases between the germline ends. CDR3 nucleotide sequence: TGTGCCAGCAGCCAAGAAGTCTACTATGGCTACACCTTC. Translated, it gives CASSQEVYYGYTF.

This chain connects TRBV9 to TRBJ2-6; TRBD1 might be the D (6 bases). V was clipped by 3 bases and J by 0 bases, with 13 bases between them. CDR3 length equals 17 residues. CDR1 and CDR2 from the germline V gene are SGDLS and YYNGEE. The CDR3 DNA is TGTGCCAGCAGCGCCTCGGGACAACCCTCTGGGGCCAACGTCCTGACTTTC. The encoded protein is CASSASGQPSGANVLTF. The full variable domain, rest sourced from reference TRBV9 and TRBJ2-6, is DSGVTQTPKHLITATGQRVTLRCSPRSGDLSVYWYQQSLDQGLQFLIQYYNGEERAKGNILERFSAQQFPDLHSELNLSSLELGDSALYFCASSASGQPSGANVLTFGAGSRLTVL.

This chain links TRBV30 with TRBJ2-7, with D unclear. The CDR3 is 11 amino acids. V was pared by 6 bases and J by 11 bases, with 17 bases between. Germline-derived CDR1 and CDR2 are GTSNPN and SVGIG (reference sequence). The CDR3 reads CACHTRAGEYF. The CDR3 DNA follows: TGTGCCTGCCACACTCGGGCAGGAGAGTACTTC.

Remarks on this clone: Likely a read error: the CDR3 ends without its conserved phenylalanine or tryptophan. The DNA is omitted, as the CDR3 cannot be located on it reliably, and the CDR3 follows TCRdb's listing. V usage is TRBV12-5 and J usage is TRBJ1-1. Including both end residues, the CDR3 is 12 amino acids long. CDR1 is LGHNT and CDR2 is FRNRAP in the germline V gene. This chain's CDR3 is CASAPPGGPPHL.

V is TRBV11-2 and J is TRBJ1-6; no clear D gene. This CDR3 is built from 14 residues. V gave up 0 bases and J gave up 5 bases, with 5 bases separating them. Germline V gene data show CDR1 as SGHAT and CDR2 as FQNNGV. CDR3: CASSLDRDNSPLHF. The CDR3 coding sequence is TGTGCCAGCAGCTTAGATCGCGATAATTCACCCCTCCACTTT.

This clone was counted once. CDR3 residues: CASSVADRGDTDTQYF. The CDR3 DNA reads TGTGCCAGCAGCGTAGCCGACAGGGGGGACACAGATACGCAGTATTTT. The V call is TRBV9, the J call TRBJ2-3; 9 bases match TRBD1. J lost 2 bases, V lost 0 bases, and 4 bases had no gene match. The CDR3 runs to 16 residues. The V gene's germline CDR1 is SGDLS and CDR2 YYNGEE.

This clone was picked up one time. V gene TRBV7-9 combines with J gene TRBJ1-2, with 8 bases that match TRBD1. CDR1 is SEHNR, CDR2 FQNEAQ, per germline (reference sequence). The CDR3 is 14 amino acids. Trimming took 6 bases from V and 6 from J; bases not matched to a gene: 9. The CDR3 DNA follows: TGTGCCAGCAGTATAGACAGGGGCAATAATGGCTACACCTTC. It yields the protein CASSIDRGNNGYTF.

The sample holds one count of this clone. The genes are TRBV5-1 and TRBJ2-2, with D uncertain. This CDR3 is built from 14 residues. V dropped 5 bases and J dropped 0 bases, with 8 bases sitting between them. Germline V CDR1 and CDR2: SGHRS, YFSETQ. In nucleotides, the CDR3 is TGCGCCAGCAGATCGGACCCGAACACCGGGGAGCTGTTTTTT. It yields the protein CASRSDPNTGELFF.

In its sample, this clone was seen once. The V call is TRBV5-6, the J call TRBJ2-3; TRBD2 matches at 8 bases. V shed 3 bases and J 9 bases; nucleotides not matched to a gene: 12. The CDR3 is 15 amino acids. From germline, CDR1 is SGHDT and CDR2 YYEEEE. CDR3 sequence (DNA): TGTGCCAGCAGCTATGACCCGGGACGCGGGGGGACGCAGTATTTT. It yields the protein CASSYDPGRGGTQYF.

The CDR3 reads CASSLGGNNQPQHF. Written as DNA, the CDR3 is TGTGCCAGCAGCTTAGGCGGAAACAATCAGCCCCAGCATTTT. The rearrangement joins TRBV7-9 to TRBJ1-5; D is unresolved. V was trimmed by 1 base and J by 3 bases, leaving 7 bases between them. Germline-derived CDR1 and CDR2 are SEHNR and FQNEAQ (reference sequence). CDR3 size: 14 residues.

V and J are TRBV6-1 and TRBJ2-6; D might be TRBD2 (5 bases). Germline loops: CDR1 MNHNS, CDR2 SASEGT. The V and J ends lost 2 bases and 1 base respectively, with 15 bases between them. The CDR3 runs 18 residues. CDR3 nucleotide sequence: TGTGCCAGCAGTGAATCGGACCCTCGGGGTTCTGGGGCCAACGTCCTGACTTTC. Residues: CASSESDPRGSGANVLTF.

In DNA, the CDR3 is TGCGCCAGCACGGCTAGCGGGGGGAACCACGTGGAGCAGTACTTC. It specifies CASTASGGNHVEQYF. The gene calls are TRBV5-1 and TRBJ2-7; 11 bases are shared with TRBD2. CDR1 is SGHRS and CDR2 is YFSETQ in the germline V gene. CDR3 size: 15 residues. V gave up 6 bases and J gave up 7 bases; unmatched junction bases: 12.

This clone has just one count. In DNA form, the CDR3 reads TGTGCCAGCAGTGTCGGAAGCAATAACTATGGCTACACCTTC. It translates to CASSVGSNNYGYTF. The chain couples TRBV2 to TRBJ1-2; no definite D call. CDR1 is SNHLY, CDR2 FYNNEI, per germline. The V end was cut by 4 bases, the J end by 1 base, with 10 bases between. The CDR3 contains 14 residues.

The table lists this clone with a count of one. The chain combines TRBV20-1 with TRBJ2-1, with D possibly matching TRBD2 (6 bases). Germline CDR1 and CDR2: DFQATT and SNEGSKA (reference sequence). This CDR3 is built from 14 residues. V lost 3 bases to trimming and J lost 6 bases, with 15 bases between them. CDR3 DNA: TGCAGTGCTAGTCAGCTAGCGTTACCCAATGAGCAGTTCTTC. Its protein is CSASQLALPNEQFF.

The chain is built from TRBV5-4 and TRBJ1-2; TRBD1 matches at 12 bases. Per germline, CDR1 SGHNT and CDR2 YYREEE (reference sequence). The CDR3 is 15 amino acids. The V segment lost 3 bases and the J segment 2 bases; nucleotides outside the gene matches: 2. The CDR3 sequence: CASSSGQGANYGYTF. The CDR3 DNA follows: TGTGCCAGCAGCTCGGGACAGGGGGCCAACTATGGCTACACCTTC.

This clone was seen once. This chain joins TRBV11-2 and TRBJ1-6; D is unresolved. V lost 5 bases to trimming and J lost 0 bases, with 2 bases between them. The CDR3 extends over 13 amino acids. Germline V CDR1 and CDR2: SGHAT, FQNNGV. This chain's CDR3 is CASSGSYNSPLHF. CDR3 nucleotides: TGTGCCAGCAGCGGCTCCTATAATTCACCCCTCCACTTT.

The chain links TRBV11-2 to TRBJ1-2, with D tentatively TRBD1 (6 bases). Germline V CDR1 and CDR2: SGHAT, FQNNGV. CDR3 length: 13 residues. V dropped 4 bases and J dropped 3 bases, with 9 bases sitting between them. The CDR3 here is CASSWSGDYGYTF. CDR3 DNA sequence: TGTGCCAGCAGCTGGTCAGGGGACTATGGCTACACCTTC.

The chain recombines TRBV7-3 with TRBJ1-2; no firm D call. Germline V CDR1 and CDR2: SGHTA, FQGTGA. Trimming shortened V by 2 bases and J by 6 bases, and 10 bases separated the two germline ends. CDR3 length: 13 amino acids. The CDR3 DNA follows: TGTGCCAGCAGCTTAGGAGGAGCTGATGGCTACACCTTC. Its protein product is CASSLGGADGYTF.